The rows below give T cell receptor beta chains drawn from one sample of a study of blood T cell repertoires in COVID-19. The assay was immunoSEQ multiplex PCR, and TCRdb's table has in-frame clones only and misses some. The sample consists of some 130,000 clones, more than 70% of them appearing once. Sample: PBMCs or T cells enriched from blood (not recorded which). Receptors originate from a man between 40 and 49 years old with acute COVID-19. Both conserved end residues are part of each CDR3. D genes are given only for firm matches. Rows may omit the clone size; those that give it use once, few, many or a size class.

d_gene	v_gene	j_gene	abundance	CDR3aa	CDR3nt
.	TRBV28	TRBJ1-3	few	CASSLLPGNFGNTIYF	TGTGCCAGCAGTTTATTACCAGGGAACTTTGGAAACACCATATATTTT
.	TRBV12-5	TRBJ1-1	.	CASGLTPSFRGRTEAFF	TGTGCTAGTGGTTTGACCCCGTCTTTCAGGGGACGCACTGAAGCTTTCTTT
TRBD1	TRBV7-2	TRBJ1-2	.	CASSRDSNYGYTF	TGTGCCAGCAGCCGGGACAGTAACTATGGCTACACCTTC
TRBD2	TRBV28	TRBJ2-4	.	CASSNPGLEVSIQYF	TGTGCCAGCAGTAACCCGGGACTAGAGGTGTCTATTCAGTACTTC
.	TRBV7-2	TRBJ2-2	.	CASNLLRDGELFF	TGTGCCAGCAACCTCCTTCGAGACGGGGAGCTGTTTTTT
TRBD1	TRBV19	TRBJ1-4	.	CASRRVGQGDEKLFF	TGTGCCAGTAGGCGGGTTGGGCAGGGGGATGAAAAACTGTTTTTT
TRBD2	TRBV7-9	TRBJ2-3	.	CAINRGERSTDTQYF	TGTGCCATCAACCGGGGGGAGCGGAGCACAGATACGCAGTATTTT
.	TRBV7-2	TRBJ1-1	.	CASSPQLSLNTEAFF	TGTGCCAGCAGCCCCCAACTTAGCTTAAACACTGAAGCTTTCTTT
.	TRBV30	TRBJ1-5	.	CAWSRGNNQPQHF	TGTGCCTGGAGCCGGGGAAACAATCAGCCCCAGCATTTT
.	TRBV14	TRBJ2-2	.	CASSQGFDSQNTGELFF	TGTGCCAGCAGCCAAGGGTTCGACAGCCAGAACACCGGGGAGCTGTTTTTT
.	TRBV11-2	TRBJ2-7	.	CASSPMTEGYEQYF	TGTGCCAGCAGCCCGATGACGGAGGGTTACGAGCAGTACTTC
TRBD2	TRBV7-2	TRBJ2-1	few	CASSLITSGRSEQFF	TGTGCCAGCAGCTTAATTACTAGCGGGAGGAGTGAGCAGTTCTTC
TRBD1	TRBV28	TRBJ1-5	.	CASTSFPGQGGQPQHF	TGTGCCAGCACCTCATTCCCGGGACAGGGCGGTCAGCCCCAGCATTTT
.	TRBV28	TRBJ1-5	few	CASNQIWVSEGQLDGHNQPQHF	TGTGCCAGCAACCAAATCTGGGTTTCGGAGGGGCAGCTCGATGGCCACAATCAGCCCCAGCATTTT
.	TRBV2	TRBJ1-2	.	CASRKYRESGYGYTF	TGTGCCAGCAGAAAGTACAGGGAATCGGGCTATGGCTACACCTTC
TRBD1	TRBV27	TRBJ1-5	.	CASSLFGETGTYSNQPQHF	TGTGCCAGCAGTTTATTTGGGGAGACAGGGACCTATAGCAATCAGCCCCAGCATTTT
.	TRBV27	TRBJ1-5	few	CASSLSNSGADQPQHF	TGTGCCAGCAGTTTATCGAACAGTGGGGCCGATCAGCCCCAGCATTTT
TRBD2	TRBV10-2	TRBJ2-2	.	CASRTSGAHTGELFF	TGCGCCAGCAGAACTAGCGGGGCCCACACCGGGGAGCTGTTTTTT
.	TRBV7-8	TRBJ1-5	.	CASSLDGGNNQPQHF	TGTGCCAGCAGCTTAGACGGGGGAAACAATCAGCCCCAGCATTTT
TRBD1	TRBV24-1	TRBJ1-5	.	CATSDSGQGNQPQHF	TGTGCCACCAGTGACTCGGGACAGGGGAATCAGCCCCAGCATTTT
.	TRBV19	TRBJ2-5	.	CASSLTGFQETQYF	TGTGCCAGTAGTTTAACAGGATTCCAAGAGACCCAGTACTTC
.	TRBV7-2	TRBJ2-7	.	CASSLVSRGGNYEQYF	TGTGCCAGCAGCTTAGTCTCGCGCGGGGGCAACTACGAGCAGTACTTC
.	TRBV3-1/TRBV3-2	TRBJ2-5	.	CASSQAQETQYF	TGTGCCAGCAGCCAAGCGCAAGAGACCCAGTACTTC
.	TRBV4-1	TRBJ1-1	.	CASSQAGGARNTEAFF	TGCGCCAGCAGCCAAGCGGGGGGGGCGAGAAACACTGAAGCTTTCTTT
TRBD2	TRBV30	TRBJ2-2	.	CAWRAGGGTTGELFF	TGTGCCTGGAGGGCCGGGGGGGGTACCACCGGGGAGCTGTTTTTT
.	TRBV4-3	TRBJ2-5	.	CASSQDVSGETQYF	TGCGCCAGCAGCCAAGACGTTTCGGGGGAGACCCAGTACTTC
TRBD2	TRBV19	TRBJ2-7	.	CARGRASYEQYF	TGTGCCAGGGGGAGGGCTAGCTACGAGCAGTACTTC
.	TRBV6-2/TRBV6-3	TRBJ1-2	few	CASSYIRTAEFRGYTF	TGTGCCAGCAGTTATATCCGGACAGCCGAATTCCGTGGCTACACCTTC
TRBD2	TRBV7-2	TRBJ2-1	.	CASSSSGSRSYNEQFF	TGTGCCAGCAGCTCTAGCGGGAGCCGCTCCTACAATGAGCAGTTCTTC
.	TRBV15	TRBJ1-1	.	CATSRMAQRNTEAFF	TGTGCCACCAGCAGAATGGCACAGAGGAACACTGAAGCTTTCTTT
TRBD1	TRBV4-3	TRBJ2-2	.	CASSRDSPGELFF	TGCGCCAGCAGTCGGGACAGCCCCGGGGAGCTGTTTTTT
.	TRBV30	TRBJ1-2	few	CAWSEDSFYGYTF	TGTGCCTGGAGCGAGGACAGTTTCTATGGCTACACCTTC
.	TRBV3-1/TRBV3-2	TRBJ2-5	.	CASSPPGLTTQYF	TGTGCCAGCAGCCCACCCGGACTTACCACCCAGTACTTC
TRBD1	TRBV6-5	TRBJ1-2	.	CASSPSGDGDRAHTF	TGTGCCAGCAGTCCTAGTGGCGATGGGGACAGGGCCCACACCTTC
.	TRBV27	TRBJ2-1	.	CASSLWPGSNEQFF	TGTGCCAGCAGTCTTTGGCCGGGGAGCAATGAGCAGTTCTTC
TRBD1	TRBV3-1/TRBV3-2	TRBJ1-3	.	CASSGDRGPSGNTIYF	TGTGCCAGCAGCGGGGACAGGGGGCCCTCTGGAAACACCATATATTTT
TRBD2	TRBV10-2	TRBJ2-3	.	CASSESAGGPPDTQYF	TGCGCCAGCAGTGAGTCAGCGGGGGGGCCGCCAGATACGCAGTATTTT
.	TRBV19	TRBJ2-2	.	CASSIGQGIGNTGELFF	TGTGCCAGTAGTATAGGGCAGGGCATTGGGAACACCGGGGAGCTGTTTTTT
TRBD1	TRBV2	TRBJ1-1	.	CASSELRGTGETEAFF	TGTGCCAGCAGTGAACTTCGAGGGACAGGGGAGACTGAAGCTTTCTTT
.	TRBV7-2	TRBJ2-3	.	CASSLGVGSFTDTQYF	TGTGCCAGCAGCTTAGGCGTAGGGAGTTTCACAGATACGCAGTATTTT
.	TRBV18	TRBJ1-6	.	CASSGTAYNSPLHF	TGTGCCAGCTCAGGAACAGCCTATAATTCACCCCTCCACTTT
.	TRBV20-1	TRBJ1-1	.	CSASRSLTNTEAFF	TGCAGTGCTAGTAGGAGTCTAACGAACACTGAAGCTTTCTTT